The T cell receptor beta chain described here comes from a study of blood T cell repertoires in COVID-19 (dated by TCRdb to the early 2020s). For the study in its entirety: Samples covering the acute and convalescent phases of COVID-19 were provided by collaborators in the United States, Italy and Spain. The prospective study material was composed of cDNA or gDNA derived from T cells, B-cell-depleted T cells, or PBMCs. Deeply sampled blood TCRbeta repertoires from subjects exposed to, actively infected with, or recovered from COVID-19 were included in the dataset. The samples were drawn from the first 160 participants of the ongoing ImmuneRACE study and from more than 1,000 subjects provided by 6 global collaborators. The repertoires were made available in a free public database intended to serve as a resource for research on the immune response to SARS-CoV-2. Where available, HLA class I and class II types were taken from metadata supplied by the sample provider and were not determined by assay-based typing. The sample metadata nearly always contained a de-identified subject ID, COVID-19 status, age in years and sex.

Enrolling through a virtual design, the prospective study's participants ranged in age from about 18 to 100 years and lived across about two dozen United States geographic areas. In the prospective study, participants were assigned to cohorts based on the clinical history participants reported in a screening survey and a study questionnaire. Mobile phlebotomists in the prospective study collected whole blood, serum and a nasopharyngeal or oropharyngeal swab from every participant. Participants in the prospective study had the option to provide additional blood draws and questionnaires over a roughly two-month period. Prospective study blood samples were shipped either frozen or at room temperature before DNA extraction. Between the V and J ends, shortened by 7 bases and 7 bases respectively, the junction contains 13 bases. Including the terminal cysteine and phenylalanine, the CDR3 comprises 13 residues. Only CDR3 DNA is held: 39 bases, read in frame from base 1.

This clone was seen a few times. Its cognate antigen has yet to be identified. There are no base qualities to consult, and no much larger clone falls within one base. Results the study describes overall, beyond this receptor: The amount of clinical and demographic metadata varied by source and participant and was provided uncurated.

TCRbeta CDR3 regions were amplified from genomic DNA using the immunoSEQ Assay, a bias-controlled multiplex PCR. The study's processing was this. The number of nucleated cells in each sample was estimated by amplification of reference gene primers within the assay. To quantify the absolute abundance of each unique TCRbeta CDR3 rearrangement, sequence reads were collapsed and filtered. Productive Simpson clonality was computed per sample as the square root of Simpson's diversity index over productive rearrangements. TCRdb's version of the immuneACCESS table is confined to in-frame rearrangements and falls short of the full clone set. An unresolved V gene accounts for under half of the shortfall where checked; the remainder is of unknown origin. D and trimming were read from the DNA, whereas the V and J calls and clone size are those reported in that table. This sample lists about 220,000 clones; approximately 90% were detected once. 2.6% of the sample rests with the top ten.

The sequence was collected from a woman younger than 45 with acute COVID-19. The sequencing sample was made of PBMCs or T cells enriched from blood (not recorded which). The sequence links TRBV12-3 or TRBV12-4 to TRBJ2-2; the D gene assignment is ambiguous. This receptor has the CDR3 CASTLTGFGELFF. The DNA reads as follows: TGTGCCAGCACCCTAACCGGGTTCGGGGAGCTGTTTTTT.